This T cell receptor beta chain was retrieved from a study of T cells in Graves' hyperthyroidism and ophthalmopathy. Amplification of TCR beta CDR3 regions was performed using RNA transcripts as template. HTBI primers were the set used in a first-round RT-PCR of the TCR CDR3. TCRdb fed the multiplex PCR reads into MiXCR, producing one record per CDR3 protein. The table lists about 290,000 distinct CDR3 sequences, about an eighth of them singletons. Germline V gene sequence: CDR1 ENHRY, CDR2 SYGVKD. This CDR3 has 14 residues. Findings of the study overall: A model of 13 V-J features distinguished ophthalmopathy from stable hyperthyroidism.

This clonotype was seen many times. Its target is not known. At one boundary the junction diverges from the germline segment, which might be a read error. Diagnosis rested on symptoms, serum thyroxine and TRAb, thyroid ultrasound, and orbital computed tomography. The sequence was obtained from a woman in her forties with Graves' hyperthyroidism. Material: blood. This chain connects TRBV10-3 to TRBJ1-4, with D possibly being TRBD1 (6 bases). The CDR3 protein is CAISERGAKEKLFF. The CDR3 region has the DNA TGTGCCATCAGTGAGAGGGGGGCTAAAGAAAAACTGTTTTTT.